This entry features one T cell receptor (beta chain) sequence. Source study methods: From reference gene primer amplification, estimates of nucleated cell counts were derived. Assay used: immunoSEQ multiplex PCR; TCRdb lists only in-frame clones, some missing. V and J calls and clone size are those listed in that table; D and trimming were worked out from the DNA. The sample gives about 170,000 clones, around 84% of which show up once; 2% to 3% is in the top ten. The germline V gene encodes CDR1 KGHSH and CDR2 LQKENI. The CDR3 length is 15 residues. With 3 bases clipped from V and 7 bases from J, the junction kept 7 bases outside the gene matches. The data stem from a study of blood T cell repertoires in COVID-19. Study as a whole: COVID-19 samples collected from the United States, Italy and Spain covered acute and convalescent phases. PBMCs, B-cell-depleted T cells, or T cells provided the cDNA or gDNA that made up the material.

Seattle participants joined during active infection and were tracked over time. The sample was peripheral blood. This rearrangement joins TRBV18 to TRBJ2-1; 9 bases are a match to TRBD1. This sequence originates from a woman of 80 years or more with COVID-19, enrolled during active disease. The DNA for the CDR3 is TGTGCCAGCTCACCGAAAGGACAGGGGAGAAATGAGCAGTTCTTC. This sequence encodes CASSPKGQGRNEQFF.